This T cell receptor beta chain is drawn from a study of T cell changes during pregnancy in multiple sclerosis. Sequencing was performed with immunoSEQ multiplex PCR; in TCRdb, only in-frame clones are kept and a portion is missing. This table has tens of thousands of clones, about nine tenths appearing once. Germline-derived CDR1 and CDR2 are LNHNV and YYDKDF (reference sequence). Trimming at V came to 0 bases and at J to 5 bases, leaving 11 bases not matched to a gene. The CDR3 sequence is 17 residues long. The receptor was derived from a female donor in good health, enrolled as a control in a pregnancy study. V is TRBV15 and J is TRBJ2-5; TRBD2 aligns across 8 bases. The source material was peripheral blood, sampled in the third trimester of pregnancy. CDR3 in amino acids: CATSRDLGGLERETQYF. In DNA form, the CDR3 reads TGTGCCACCAGCAGAGATCTGGGGGGACTAGAAAGGGAGACCCAGTACTTC. Full variable domain (rest looked up from reference TRBV15 and TRBJ2-5): DAMVIQNPRYQVTQFGKPVTLSCSQTLNHNVMYWYQQKSSQAPKLLFHYYDKDFNNEADTPDNFQSRRPNTSFCFLDIRSPGLGDTAMYLCATSRDLGGLERETQYFGPGTRLLVL.